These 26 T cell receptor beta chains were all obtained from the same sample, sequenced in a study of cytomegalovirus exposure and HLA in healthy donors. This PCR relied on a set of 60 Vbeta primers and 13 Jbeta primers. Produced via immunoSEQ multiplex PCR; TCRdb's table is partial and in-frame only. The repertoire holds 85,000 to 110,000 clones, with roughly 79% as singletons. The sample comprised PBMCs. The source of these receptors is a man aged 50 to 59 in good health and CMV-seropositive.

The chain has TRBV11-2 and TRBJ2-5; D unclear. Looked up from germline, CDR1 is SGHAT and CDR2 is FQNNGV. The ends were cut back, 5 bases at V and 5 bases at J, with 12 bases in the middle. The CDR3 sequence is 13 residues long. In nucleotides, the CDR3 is TGTGCCAGCAGCCCCCGACAATGGGAGACCCAGTACTTC. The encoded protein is CASSPRQWETQYF.

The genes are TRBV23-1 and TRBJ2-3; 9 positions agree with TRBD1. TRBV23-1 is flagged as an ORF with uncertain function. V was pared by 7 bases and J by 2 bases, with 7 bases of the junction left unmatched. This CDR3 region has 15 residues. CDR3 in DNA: TGCGCCAGCACCCAGGACAGGGGCTCCACAGATACGCAGTATTTT. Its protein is CASTQDRGSTDTQYF.

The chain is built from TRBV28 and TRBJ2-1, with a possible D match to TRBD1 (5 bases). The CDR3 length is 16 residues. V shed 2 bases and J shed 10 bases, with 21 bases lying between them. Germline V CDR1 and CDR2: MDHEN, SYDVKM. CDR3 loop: CASSLGRADPTWEQFF. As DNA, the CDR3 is TGTGCCAGCAGTTTAGGCAGGGCGGACCCTACATGGGAGCAGTTCTTC.

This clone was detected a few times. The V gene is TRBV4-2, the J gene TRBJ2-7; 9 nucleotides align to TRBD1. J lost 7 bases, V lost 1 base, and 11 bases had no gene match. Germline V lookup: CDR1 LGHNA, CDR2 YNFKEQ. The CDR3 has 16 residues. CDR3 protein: CASSQGGRDRAGEQYF. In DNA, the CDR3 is TGTGCCAGCAGCCAAGGTGGCCGGGACAGGGCTGGGGAGCAGTACTTC.

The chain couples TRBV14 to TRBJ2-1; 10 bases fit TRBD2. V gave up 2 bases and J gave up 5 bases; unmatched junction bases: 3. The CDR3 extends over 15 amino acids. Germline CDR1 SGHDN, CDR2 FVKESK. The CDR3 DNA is TGTGCCAGCAGCCAACTAGCGGGAGACCACAATGAGCAGTTCTTC. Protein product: CASSQLAGDHNEQFF.

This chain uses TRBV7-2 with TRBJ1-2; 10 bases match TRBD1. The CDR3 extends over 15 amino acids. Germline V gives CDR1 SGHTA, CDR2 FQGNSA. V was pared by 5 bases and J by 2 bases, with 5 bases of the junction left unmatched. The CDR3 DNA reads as TGTGCCAGCAGCCCAAGGACAGGGGGGAACTATGGCTACACCTTC. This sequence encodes CASSPRTGGNYGYTF.

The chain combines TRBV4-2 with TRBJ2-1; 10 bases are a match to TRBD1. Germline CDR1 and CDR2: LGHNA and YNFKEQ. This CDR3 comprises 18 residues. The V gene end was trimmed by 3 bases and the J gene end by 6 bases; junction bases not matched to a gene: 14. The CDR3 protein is CASSHANPGTGARNEQFF. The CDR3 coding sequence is TGTGCCAGCAGCCATGCTAATCCCGGGACAGGGGCCCGCAATGAGCAGTTCTTC.

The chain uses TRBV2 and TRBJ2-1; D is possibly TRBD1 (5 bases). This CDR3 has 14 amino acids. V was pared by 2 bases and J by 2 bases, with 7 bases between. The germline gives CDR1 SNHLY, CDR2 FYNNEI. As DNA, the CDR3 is TGTGCCAGCAGTGAACAGGGCACCTACAATGAGCAGTTCTTC. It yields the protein CASSEQGTYNEQFF.

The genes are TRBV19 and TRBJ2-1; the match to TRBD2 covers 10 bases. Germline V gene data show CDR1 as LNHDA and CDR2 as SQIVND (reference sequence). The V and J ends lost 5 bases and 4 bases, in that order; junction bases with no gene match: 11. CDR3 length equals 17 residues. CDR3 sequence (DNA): TGTGCCAGTAGTCCTCACATACTAGCGGGAAAGTACAATGAGCAGTTCTTC. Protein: CASSPHILAGKYNEQFF.

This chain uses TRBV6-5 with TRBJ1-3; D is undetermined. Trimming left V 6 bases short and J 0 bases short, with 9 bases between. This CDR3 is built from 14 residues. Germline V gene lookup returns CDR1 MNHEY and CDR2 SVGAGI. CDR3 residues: CASSLVSSGNTIYF. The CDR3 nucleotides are TGTGCCAGCAGCCTTGTCAGCTCTGGAAACACCATATATTTT.

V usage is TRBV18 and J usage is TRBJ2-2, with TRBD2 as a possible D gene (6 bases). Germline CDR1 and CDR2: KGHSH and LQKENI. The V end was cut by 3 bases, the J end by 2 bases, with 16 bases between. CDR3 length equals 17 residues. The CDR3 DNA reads TGTGCCAGCTCACCTAACTCCCTAGCGATTAACACCGGGGAGCTGTTTTTT. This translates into CASSPNSLAINTGELFF.

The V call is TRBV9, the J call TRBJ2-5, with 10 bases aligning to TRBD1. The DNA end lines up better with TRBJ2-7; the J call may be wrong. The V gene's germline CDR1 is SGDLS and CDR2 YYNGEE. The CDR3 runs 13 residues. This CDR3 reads CASSRQGANEQYF. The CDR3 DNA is TGTGCCAGCAGTCGACAGGGGGCGAACGAGCAGTACTTC.

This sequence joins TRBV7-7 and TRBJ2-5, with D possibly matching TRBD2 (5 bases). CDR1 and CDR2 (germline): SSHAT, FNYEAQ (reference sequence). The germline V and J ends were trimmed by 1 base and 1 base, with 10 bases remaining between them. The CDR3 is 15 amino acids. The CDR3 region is CASSLGSGSQETQYF. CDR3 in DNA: TGTGCCAGCAGCTTAGGGTCGGGGAGCCAAGAGACCCAGTACTTC.

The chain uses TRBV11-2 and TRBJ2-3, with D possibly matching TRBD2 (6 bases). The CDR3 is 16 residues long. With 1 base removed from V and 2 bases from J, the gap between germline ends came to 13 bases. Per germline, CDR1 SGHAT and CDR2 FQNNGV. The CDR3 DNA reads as TGTGCCAGCAGCTTAGGAGTAGGGGACTTCACAGATACGCAGTATTTT. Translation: CASSLGVGDFTDTQYF. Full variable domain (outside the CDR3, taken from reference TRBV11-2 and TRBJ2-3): EAGVAQSPRYKIIEKRQSVAFWCNPISGHATLYWYQQILGQGPKLLIQFQNNGVVDDSQLPKDRFSAERLKGVDSTLKIQPAKLEDSAVYLCASSLGVGDFTDTQYFGPGTRLTVL.

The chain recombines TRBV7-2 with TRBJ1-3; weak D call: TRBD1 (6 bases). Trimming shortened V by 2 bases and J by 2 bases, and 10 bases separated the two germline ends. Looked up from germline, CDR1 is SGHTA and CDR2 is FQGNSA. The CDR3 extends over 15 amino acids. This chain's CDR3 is CASSLRGQPGNTIYF. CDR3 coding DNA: TGTGCCAGCAGCTTAAGAGGACAGCCTGGAAACACCATATATTTT.

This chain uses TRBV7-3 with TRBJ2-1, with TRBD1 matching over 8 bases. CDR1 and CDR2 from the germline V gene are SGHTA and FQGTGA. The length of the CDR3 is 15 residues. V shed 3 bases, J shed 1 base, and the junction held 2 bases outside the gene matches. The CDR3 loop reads CASSLGTGSYNEQFF. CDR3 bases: TGTGCCAGCAGCTTGGGGACAGGTTCCTACAATGAGCAGTTCTTC.

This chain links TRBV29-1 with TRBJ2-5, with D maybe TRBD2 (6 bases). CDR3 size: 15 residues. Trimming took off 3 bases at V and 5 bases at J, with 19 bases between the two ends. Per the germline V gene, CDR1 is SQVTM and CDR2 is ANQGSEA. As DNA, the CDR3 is TGCAGCGTTGACTCAGGAGGAGGGCTTGGGGAGACCCAGTACTTC. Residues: CSVDSGGGLGETQYF.

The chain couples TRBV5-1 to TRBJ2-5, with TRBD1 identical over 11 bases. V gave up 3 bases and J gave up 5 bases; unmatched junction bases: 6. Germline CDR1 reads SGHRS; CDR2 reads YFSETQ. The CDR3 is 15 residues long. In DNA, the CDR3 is TGCGCCAGCAGCTCCCGGACAGGGGGCATGGAGACCCAGTACTTC. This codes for CASSSRTGGMETQYF.

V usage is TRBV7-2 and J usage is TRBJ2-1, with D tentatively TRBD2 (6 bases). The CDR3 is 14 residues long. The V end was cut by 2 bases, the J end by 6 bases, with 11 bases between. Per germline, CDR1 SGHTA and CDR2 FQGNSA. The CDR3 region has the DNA TGTGCCAGCAGCTTAATGGAGACTAGCAATGAGCAGTTCTTC. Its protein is CASSLMETSNEQFF. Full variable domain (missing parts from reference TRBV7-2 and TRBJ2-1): GAGVSQSPSNKVTEKGKDVELRCDPISGHTALYWYRQSLGQGLEFLIYFQGNSAPDKSGLPSDRFSAERTGGSVSTLTIQRTQQEDSAVYLCASSLMETSNEQFFGPGTRLTVL.

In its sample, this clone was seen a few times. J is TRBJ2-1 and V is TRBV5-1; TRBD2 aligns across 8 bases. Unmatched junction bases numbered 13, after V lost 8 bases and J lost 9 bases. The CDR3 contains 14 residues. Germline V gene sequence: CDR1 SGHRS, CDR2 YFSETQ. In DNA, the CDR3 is TGCGCCAGTACCGGGGTTGGGACTAGTGTTGAGCAGTTCTTC. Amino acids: CASTGVGTSVEQFF. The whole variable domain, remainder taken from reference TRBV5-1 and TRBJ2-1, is KAGVTQTPRYLIKTRGQQVTLSCSPISGHRSVSWYQQTPGQGLQFLFEYFSETQRNKGNFPGRFSGRQFSNSRSEMNVSTLELGDSALYLCASTGVGTSVEQFFGPGTRLTVL.

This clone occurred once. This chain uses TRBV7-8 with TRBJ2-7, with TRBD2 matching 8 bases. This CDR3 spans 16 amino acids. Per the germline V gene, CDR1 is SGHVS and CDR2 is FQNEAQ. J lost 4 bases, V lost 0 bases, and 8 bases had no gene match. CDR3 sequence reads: CASSLAESGRLYEQYF. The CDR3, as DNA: TGTGCCAGCAGCTTAGCGGAAAGCGGGAGACTATACGAGCAGTACTTC.

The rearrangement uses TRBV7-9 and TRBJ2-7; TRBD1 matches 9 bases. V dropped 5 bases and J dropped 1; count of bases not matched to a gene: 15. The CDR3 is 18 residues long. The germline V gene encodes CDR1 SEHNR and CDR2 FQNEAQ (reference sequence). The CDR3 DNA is TGTGCCAGCAGCCAGGACAGGGGTATGGAGGGAGTTTCCTACGAGCAGTACTTC. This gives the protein CASSQDRGMEGVSYEQYF.

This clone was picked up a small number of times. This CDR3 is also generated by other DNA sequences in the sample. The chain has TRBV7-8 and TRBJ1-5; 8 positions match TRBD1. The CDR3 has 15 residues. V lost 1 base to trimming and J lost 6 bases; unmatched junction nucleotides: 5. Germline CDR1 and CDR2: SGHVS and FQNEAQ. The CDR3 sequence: CASSLVSGGGQPQHF. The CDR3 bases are TGTGCCAGCAGCTTAGTGTCAGGGGGCGGTCAGCCCCAGCATTTT.

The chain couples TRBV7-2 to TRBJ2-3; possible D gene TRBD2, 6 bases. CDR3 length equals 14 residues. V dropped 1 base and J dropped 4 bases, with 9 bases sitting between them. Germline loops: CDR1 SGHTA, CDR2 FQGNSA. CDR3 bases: TGTGCCAGCAGCTTAGGACTAGGCCCAGATACGCAGTATTTT. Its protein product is CASSLGLGPDTQYF.

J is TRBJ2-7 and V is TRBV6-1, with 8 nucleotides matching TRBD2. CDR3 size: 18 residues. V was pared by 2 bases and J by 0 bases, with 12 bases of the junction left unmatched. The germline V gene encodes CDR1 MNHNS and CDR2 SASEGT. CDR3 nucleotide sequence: TGTGCCAGCAGTGAACCCAAGACTAGCGAGGCGTTCTCCTACGAGCAGTACTTC. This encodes CASSEPKTSEAFSYEQYF.

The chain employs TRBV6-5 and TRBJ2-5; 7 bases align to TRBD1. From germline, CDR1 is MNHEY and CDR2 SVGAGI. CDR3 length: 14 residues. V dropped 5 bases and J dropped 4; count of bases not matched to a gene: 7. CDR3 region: CASSTRPGGETQYF. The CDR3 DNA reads TGTGCCAGCAGTACCAGACCAGGGGGAGAGACCCAGTACTTC.